Included here is one T cell receptor (beta chain) sequence, with context. These data come from a study of blood T cell repertoires in COVID-19. Profiled with immunoSEQ multiplex PCR; TCRdb holds only in-frame clones, not every one. The sample lists about 280,000 clones, approximately 88% occurring once. The sequence derives from a man aged 45-65 years with acute or convalescent COVID-19. The sample consisted of peripheral blood.

CDR3 nucleotide sequence: TGTGCCAGCAGCTTAGGACCCCCCGGGACAACGTACCAAGAGACCCAGTACTTC. Protein product: CASSLGPPGTTYQETQYF. The V and J genes are TRBV7-9 and TRBJ2-5; D may be TRBD1 (6 bases). The CDR3 consists of 18 residues. V lost 1 base, J lost 0 bases, and 18 bases lay in between. Looked up from germline, CDR1 is SEHNR and CDR2 is FQNEAQ (reference sequence).